In this sample, the clone carrying this TCR beta chain turned up a few times. The antigen is undetermined. The repertoire was sequenced with immunoSEQ multiplex PCR; TCRdb's copy has only in-frame clones and lacks some. Here the sample spans 120,000 to 150,000 clones, around 90% being singletons. This sample was included in a study of T cell responses to AZD1222 COVID-19 vaccine. Study conclusions and caveats: Repertoires were collected only later (after the peak T cell response had occurred). Spike was spanned by vaccine-associated CD4 TCRs, with dominance at 160-218 and 743-854. Spike-specific TCR repertoires showed rising breadth and depth after two AZD1222 doses. It should be noted that donors were predominantly white British and more often female, and clonal diversity was possibly underestimated.

Germline loops: CDR1 MNHNS, CDR2 SASEGT. V dropped 1 base and J dropped 10 bases, with 25 bases sitting between them. This CDR3 region has 17 residues. Specimen: peripheral blood, collected 28 days after the second AZD1222 dose. The TCR sequence derives from an adult who received the AZD1222 COVID-19 vaccine. This rearrangement joins TRBV6-1 to TRBJ1-1; TRBD1 is a possible D gene (5 bases). CDR3 DNA sequence: TGTGCCAGCAGTGAAGGTTCGGGGGGAATAGGCCCTCTTGGAGCTTTCTTT. Translated, it gives CASSEGSGGIGPLGAFF.